One and the same sample provided the 5 T cell receptor beta chains below, sequenced in a study of neurological immune-mediated disorders. This sample's time point: longitudinal time-point 1 (baseline). One entry per CDR3 protein results from TCRdb running MiXCR on the 5' RACE reads. The sample consists of tens of thousands of distinct CDR3 sequences, about 3.3% of them appearing once. The sequenced sample consisted of PBMCs. Every receptor here comes from a woman aged 55 to 70 with multiple sclerosis.

This clonotype was picked up many times. V and J are TRBV20-1 and TRBJ1-3, with a possible D match to TRBD1 (6 bases). The CDR3 contains 14 residues. The V end was cut by 5 bases, the J end by 0 bases, with 11 bases between. Germline values: CDR1 DFQATT, CDR2 SNEGSKA (reference sequence). CDR3 residues: CSAFDRSSGNTIYF. CDR3 in DNA: TGCAGTGCTTTCGACAGGTCCTCTGGAAACACCATATATTTT.

This clonotype was seen at least ten times. As DNA, the CDR3 is TGTGCCAGCACCCGAACCGGGATCAATTCACCCCTCCACTTT. Translated, it gives CASTRTGINSPLHF. This sequence joins TRBV12-3 or TRBV12-4 and TRBJ1-6; D gene ambiguous. V lost 7 bases and J lost 7, with 14 bases in between. The CDR3 contains 14 residues.

This clonotype came up a few times. The rearrangement uses TRBV10-3 and TRBJ1-1; no clear D. The germline V and J ends were trimmed by 0 bases and 11 bases, with 1 base remaining between them. Germline assignment: CDR1 ENHRY and CDR2 SYGVKD. The CDR3 contains 9 residues. This CDR3 reads CAISESAFF. For the CDR3, the DNA is TGTGCCATCAGTGAGTCTGCTTTCTTT.

This clonotype was seen at least ten times. CDR3 nucleotide sequence: TGTGCCAGCAGTTACTCGATGGTTAATGAGCAGTTCTTC. Encoded protein: CASSYSMVNEQFF. The rearrangement joins TRBV6-6 to TRBJ2-1; D remains unclear. This CDR3 region has 13 residues. Germline values: CDR1 MNHNY, CDR2 SVGAGI (reference sequence). The germline V and J ends were trimmed by 0 bases and 7 bases, with 7 bases remaining between them.

Ten or more counts support this clonotype. The CDR3 DNA reads as TGCGCCAGCAGCTTGTCCTCGGCGCGTGAGCAGTTCTTC. Protein product: CASSLSSAREQFF. The chain carries TRBV5-1 and TRBJ2-1; D unresolved. The CDR3 extends over 13 amino acids. With 1 base removed from V and 9 bases from J, the gap between germline ends came to 11 bases. CDR1 is SGHRS, CDR2 YFSETQ, per germline.